The text below deals with one T cell receptor beta chain. The data originate from a study of neoadjuvant nivolumab and ipilimumab in lung cancer. This table comes from immunoSEQ multiplex PCR, and its TCRdb copy is limited to in-frame clones, with some not included. The table includes 25,000 to 30,000 clones, 70% to 80% detected once. V was pared by 4 bases and J by 0 bases, with 13 bases between. CDR1 SGHRS and CDR2 YFSETQ come from the germline V gene. CDR3 length: 15 amino acids. The sequencing used tumor tissue, collected after neoadjuvant nivolumab, alone or with ipilimumab, at or shortly before surgery. The receptor was isolated from an adult with non-small cell lung cancer. The V call is TRBV5-1, the J call TRBJ1-1, with D maybe TRBD1 (5 bases). In DNA form, the CDR3 reads TGCGCCAGCAGCACCAGGACACTAATGAACACTGAAGCTTTCTTT. Translating gives CASSTRTLMNTEAFF. Filled out from reference TRBV5-1 and TRBJ1-1, the complete variable domain reads KAGVTQTPRYLIKTRGQQVTLSCSPISGHRSVSWYQQTPGQGLQFLFEYFSETQRNKGNFPGRFSGRQFSNSRSEMNVSTLELGDSALYLCASSTRTLMNTEAFFGQGTRLTVV.